One and the same sample provided the 16 T cell receptor beta chains below, sequenced in a study of vaccination and CD4 T cells after COVID-19 (dated by TCRdb to 2021 to 2024). These TCRs' antigens remain unknown. The intended sense of this specimen's treatment or condition label: approximately 10-day PBMC culture with coronavirus spike peptide pools or control peptides (ViraFEST assay). Libraries were built with PCR. The instrument given in TCRdb is Illumina iSeq 100. DNA from cultured CD4+ T cells underwent TCR sequencing with the Oncomine TCR Beta short-read assay at the Johns Hopkins FTIC core. TCRdb ran its own pipeline on the public reads, namely fastp trimming at Q25 and MiXCR clone calling, and kept in-frame beta chains. Each entry merges the rows of one CDR3 protein and shows their most common DNA and genes. A total of over 15,000 distinct CDR3 sequences appear in this sample, under 65% of them only once. 8.5% to 10% of the sample comes from the top ten.

Sequencing was performed on CD4+ T cells from blood, cultured in vitro, taken after SARS-CoV-2 vaccination. These receptors all stem from a human donor who had recovered from COVID-19.

The chain carries TRBV20-1 and TRBJ1-6, with a possible D match to TRBD1 (5 bases). V gave up 0 bases and J gave up 7 bases, with 16 bases separating them. The CDR3 totals 16 residues. CDR1 is DFQATT and CDR2 is SNEGSKA in the germline V gene (reference sequence). The CDR3 DNA follows: TGCAGTGCTAGAGATACTGTGAGGGGAGTAAATTCACCCCTCCACTTT. As protein: CSARDTVRGVNSPLHF.

This clonotype was seen more than once but under ten times. The gene calls are TRBV20-1 and TRBJ2-5, with D possibly TRBD2 on 6 matching bases. The CDR3 contains 14 residues. From germline, CDR1 is DFQATT and CDR2 SNEGSKA (reference sequence). Trimming removed 4 bases from V and 2 bases from J, with 14 bases in between. The chain's CDR3 is CSANRGLLQETQYF. The CDR3 coding sequence is TGCAGTGCTAATCGAGGACTACTACAAGAGACCCAGTACTTC.

The V gene is TRBV14, the J gene TRBJ2-7; D unresolved. The CDR3 length is 15 residues. Trimming removed 3 bases from V and 6 bases from J, with 18 bases in between. Germline V CDR1 and CDR2: SGHDN, FVKESK. The CDR3 coding sequence is TGTGCCAGCAGCCAGAAGACCCAGATGGGAAGCGAGCAGTACTTC. It translates to CASSQKTQMGSEQYF.

The chain couples TRBV7-9 to TRBJ1-1; D call uncertain. The CDR3 has 12 amino acids. V lost 2 bases, J lost 2 bases, and 3 bases lay in between. Germline V lookup: CDR1 SEHNR, CDR2 FQNEAQ (reference sequence). For the CDR3, the DNA is TGTGCCAGCAGCTTACAAAACACTGAAGCTTTCTTT. Amino acids: CASSLQNTEAFF.

The chain links TRBV20-1 to TRBJ1-5; possible D gene TRBD1, 6 bases. Trimming pared 5 bases from V and 2 bases from J, leaving 16 bases between. The CDR3 has 15 amino acids. The germline gives CDR1 DFQATT, CDR2 SNEGSKA (reference sequence). The CDR3 here is CSAQEQGFGNQPQHF. The CDR3 DNA reads TGCAGTGCTCAAGAACAGGGTTTCGGCAATCAGCCCCAGCATTTT.

V and J are TRBV6-5 and TRBJ1-4; D not certain. CDR1 is MNHEY, CDR2 SVGAGI, per germline. With 0 bases removed from V and 13 bases from J, the gap between germline ends came to 6 bases. The CDR3 totals 11 residues. The CDR3 region is CASSYSMRLFF. In DNA form, the CDR3 reads TGTGCCAGCAGTTACTCCATGCGACTGTTTTTT.

The V gene is TRBV29-1, the J gene TRBJ2-2; D may be TRBD1 or TRBD2 (5 bases each). The V end lost 7 bases, the J end lost 0 bases, and 15 bases lay between the germline ends. This CDR3 region has 15 residues. The germline gives CDR1 SQVTM, CDR2 ANQGSEA. The CDR3 DNA reads as TGCAGCGCCTCATGGGGGACCGCGAACACCGGGGAGCTGTTTTTT. Protein product: CSASWGTANTGELFF.

The genes are TRBV20-1 and TRBJ1-6; no reliable D call. Trimming pared 2 bases from V and 6 bases from J, leaving 14 bases between. Germline assignment: CDR1 DFQATT and CDR2 SNEGSKA (reference sequence). This CDR3 spans 15 amino acids. CDR3 nucleotide sequence: TGCAGTGCTAGATCCCACACGGGGAGTAATTCACCCCTCCACTTT. It yields the protein CSARSHTGSNSPLHF.

This clonotype has more than one count but fewer than ten. The J gene is TRBJ1-2, the V gene TRBV2; 9 positions agree with TRBD1. This CDR3 is built from 16 residues. Looked up from germline, CDR1 is SNHLY and CDR2 is FYNNEI. V shed 3 bases, J shed 4 bases, and the junction held 9 bases outside the gene matches. Here the CDR3 reads CASSENRGQGGYGYTF. In DNA, the CDR3 is TGTGCCAGCAGTGAGAATAGGGGACAGGGTGGCTATGGCTACACCTTC.

This chain uses TRBV28 with TRBJ1-2; TRBD1 agrees at 7 bases. CDR1 and CDR2 (germline): MDHEN, SYDVKM. V shed 6 bases, J shed 4 bases, and the junction held 8 bases outside the gene matches. The CDR3 runs to 14 residues. In DNA, the CDR3 is TGTGCCAGCAGGCCGACAGGGACCGGCTATGGCTACACCTTC. It specifies CASRPTGTGYGYTF.

The chain is built from TRBV27 and TRBJ1-2; possible D gene TRBD1, 6 bases. The length of the CDR3 is 15 residues. Germline assignment: CDR1 MNHEY and CDR2 SMNVEV (reference sequence). Trimming cost V 6 bases and J 3 bases, with 17 bases left between them. The CDR3 sequence is CASSVAQGEDYGYTF. The CDR3 bases are TGTGCCAGCAGCGTTGCACAGGGTGAGGACTATGGCTACACCTTC.

The V and J genes are TRBV27 and TRBJ2-7; D perhaps matches TRBD2 (5 bases). The germline V gene has CDR1 MNHEY and CDR2 SMNVEV (reference sequence). V lost 0 bases and J 5 bases, leaving 11 bases between the germline ends. The CDR3 totals 14 residues. CDR3 in DNA: TGTGCCAGCAGTTTATCGAGAGCAGCGGACGAGCAGTACTTC. Its protein product is CASSLSRAADEQYF.

The V gene is TRBV20-1, the J gene TRBJ1-6; 8 positions agree with TRBD1. Germline loops: CDR1 DFQATT, CDR2 SNEGSKA (reference sequence). With V trimmed by 6 bases and J by 6 bases, 7 bases remained unmatched. There are 14 residues in the CDR3. In DNA, the CDR3 is TGCAGTGCCAGGGCAACAGGGGGTAATTCACCCCTCCACTTT. Translated: CSARATGGNSPLHF.

This clonotype was counted a single time. This chain connects TRBV14 to TRBJ1-1; TRBD1 agrees at 7 bases. CDR3 size: 14 residues. The ends lost 1 base at V and 5 bases at J; junction bases unmatched: 4. CDR1 is SGHDN, CDR2 FVKESK, per germline. CDR3 loop: CASSQARGGTEAFF. The CDR3 DNA is TGTGCCAGCAGCCAAGCCAGGGGGGGAACTGAAGCTTTCTTT. The full variable domain, its missing parts supplied by reference TRBV14 and TRBJ1-1, is EAGVTQFPSHSVIEKGQTVTLRCDPISGHDNLYWYRRVMGKEIKFLLHFVKESKQDESGMPNNRFLAERTGGTYSTLKVQPAELEDSGVYFCASSQARGGTEAFFGQGTRLTVV.

This clonotype was seen more than once but under ten times. The rearrangement joins TRBV6-1 to TRBJ2-1, with D perhaps assigned TRBD1 or TRBD2 (5 bases each). Trimming took 6 bases from V and 6 from J, leaving 15 bases between them. Germline V gene sequence: CDR1 MNHNS, CDR2 SASEGT. This CDR3 spans 14 amino acids. CDR3 nucleotide sequence: TGTGCCAGCAGGAGGGGAGAGACAGTCAATGAGCAGTTCTTC. Its translation: CASRRGETVNEQFF.

This clonotype was detected a few times. CDR3 DNA sequence: TGTGCCAGCAGCTTGACACCGGGACCCGAGCAGTACTTC. Its protein is CASSLTPGPEQYF. The chain couples TRBV11-3 to TRBJ2-7, with D perhaps matching TRBD1 or TRBD2 (5 bases each). Germline CDR1 SGHNT, CDR2 YENEEA. V lost 3 bases, J lost 6 bases, and 12 bases lay in between. This CDR3 has 13 amino acids.